These 32 T cell receptor beta chains came from one sample sequenced in a study of T-cell memory formation after mild COVID-19. MiXCR, run by TCRdb on the 5' RACE reads, gives a single entry per CDR3 protein. The repertoire holds under 40,000 distinct CDR3 sequences, with under 8% as singletons. Sample: PBMCs or a T cell subset sorted from them (not recorded which). The source of these receptors is a man younger than 35 who had mild COVID-19 (a few samples of this study predate the infection). Cell type and time point are not known.

This clonotype was recorded many times. This chain connects TRBV12-3 or TRBV12-4 to TRBJ2-2, with TRBD1 identical over 7 bases. This CDR3 contains 15 residues. Losses at the gene ends were 1 base for V and 5 bases for J; bases not matched to a gene: 4. The CDR3 spells CASSLGGGGTGELFF. The CDR3 DNA reads as TGTGCCAGCAGTTTAGGAGGGGGCGGAACCGGGGAGCTGTTTTTT.

The chain is built from TRBV5-5 and TRBJ2-7, with 11 bases lining up with TRBD2. Germline assignment: CDR1 SGHKS and CDR2 YYEKEE (reference sequence). This CDR3 is built from 17 residues. Losses at the gene ends were 0 bases for V and 0 bases for J; bases not matched to a gene: 5. The chain's CDR3 is CASSLGLAGGRSYEQYF. The CDR3 DNA is TGTGCCAGCAGCTTGGGGCTAGCGGGAGGACGCTCCTACGAGCAGTACTTC.

This clonotype showed up many times. The chain links TRBV12-3 or TRBV12-4 to TRBJ2-7, with 10 bases that match TRBD2. Unmatched junction bases numbered 8, after V lost 6 bases and J lost 3 bases. This CDR3 spans 15 amino acids. Here the CDR3 reads CASSPTIAGGYEQYF. In DNA, the CDR3 is TGTGCCAGCAGCCCTACAATAGCGGGGGGCTACGAGCAGTACTTC.

This clonotype was observed at least ten times. The chain has TRBV4-2 and TRBJ2-1; D remains unclear. Looked up from germline, CDR1 is LGHNA and CDR2 is YNFKEQ. CDR3 length: 13 amino acids. V lost 0 bases and J lost 8, with 8 bases in between. The CDR3 is CASSQEVWDEQFF. As DNA, the CDR3 is TGTGCCAGCAGCCAAGAGGTCTGGGATGAGCAGTTCTTC.

This clonotype has just a few counts. J is TRBJ2-2 and V is TRBV19, with TRBD2 as a possible D gene (6 bases). Per the germline V gene, CDR1 is LNHDA and CDR2 is SQIVND (reference sequence). The CDR3 has 15 amino acids. V lost 3 bases, J lost 4 bases, and 12 bases lay in between. CDR3 bases: TGTGCCAGTAGTATGGCCGGGAGTACCACCGGGGAGCTGTTTTTT. It is translated as CASSMAGSTTGELFF. Supplemented by reference TRBV19 and TRBJ2-2, the full variable domain reads DGGITQSPKYLFRKEGQNVTLSCEQNLNHDAMYWYRQDPGQGLRLIYYSQIVNDFQKGDIAEGYSVSREKKESFPLTVTSAQKNPTAFYLCASSMAGSTTGELFFGEGSRLTVL.

This clonotype was observed many times. The chain combines TRBV5-1 with TRBJ1-1; D is perhaps TRBD1 (6 bases). The CDR3 extends over 19 amino acids. Germline V gene data show CDR1 as SGHRS and CDR2 as YFSETQ. The V and J ends lost 5 bases and 0 bases respectively, with 26 bases between them. In nucleotides, the CDR3 is TGCGCCAGCAGAAATCCTACAGGGCATACAGAAGCTATGAACACTGAAGCTTTCTTT. Protein: CASRNPTGHTEAMNTEAFF.

This clonotype was seen at least ten times. This chain uses TRBV7-3 with TRBJ2-3; 9 bases fit TRBD2. Germline loops: CDR1 SGHTA, CDR2 FQGTGA. The CDR3 length is 18 residues. V lost 2 bases, J lost 8 bases, and 17 bases stayed unmatched. CDR3 bases: TGTGCCAGCAGCTTATATCCCCACACTACTGCGGGGGGGGGTACGCAGTATTTT. Its protein is CASSLYPHTTAGGGTQYF. Full variable domain (remainder filled in from reference TRBV7-3 and TRBJ2-3): GAGVSQTPSNKVTEKGKYVELRCDPISGHTALYWYRQSLGQGPEFLIYFQGTGAADDSGLPNDRFFAVRPEGSVSTLKIQRTERGDSAVYLCASSLYPHTTAGGGTQYFGPGTRLTVL.

In its sample, this clonotype was seen many times. The V gene is TRBV29-1, the J gene TRBJ1-1; D may be TRBD1 (5 bases). CDR3 length: 14 residues. Deletions cut 1 base from V and 2 bases from J, with 11 bases between. Germline V lookup: CDR1 SQVTM, CDR2 ANQGSEA. The CDR3 DNA sequence: TGCAGCGTTGAAGTCGGGGCAGCCAACACTGAAGCTTTCTTT. Protein sequence: CSVEVGAANTEAFF. Filled out from reference TRBV29-1 and TRBJ1-1, the complete variable domain reads SAVISQKPSRDICQRGTSLTIQCQVDSQVTMMFWYRQQPGQSLTLIATANQGSEATYESGFVIDKFPISRPNLTFSTLTVSNMSPEDSSIYLCSVEVGAANTEAFFGQGTRLTVV.

This clonotype was recorded a few times. V usage is TRBV19 and J usage is TRBJ2-6; no firm D call. CDR3 length: 17 residues. Per germline, CDR1 LNHDA and CDR2 SQIVND (reference sequence). The V gene lost 9 bases and the J gene lost 0 bases, with 18 bases spanning the gap. CDR3 DNA: TGTGCCAGCCAGTTACGGCCTACCGTCTCTGGGGCCAACGTCCTGACTTTC. Translated, it gives CASQLRPTVSGANVLTF.

This clonotype was observed a handful of times. This chain connects TRBV7-3 to TRBJ2-1, with TRBD2 as a possible D gene (5 bases). Trimming cost V 0 bases and J 8 bases, with 14 bases left between them. The CDR3 spans 15 residues. The V gene's germline CDR1 is SGHTA and CDR2 FQGTGA. CDR3: CASSLTSSGGDEQFF. CDR3 nucleotide sequence: TGTGCCAGCAGCTTAACGTCCAGCGGTGGGGATGAGCAGTTCTTC.

The chain links TRBV4-1 to TRBJ1-1; TRBD1 might be the D (5 bases). V shed 0 bases and J shed 8 bases, with 16 bases lying between them. The germline gives CDR1 MGHRA, CDR2 YSYEKL. The CDR3 has 15 residues. Here the CDR3 reads CASSQDPGGNREAFF. CDR3 DNA: TGCGCCAGCAGCCAAGACCCAGGAGGGAACAGGGAAGCTTTCTTT.

In this sample, this clonotype turned up many times. This chain joins TRBV27 and TRBJ2-1; 9 positions agree with TRBD1. CDR3 length equals 18 residues. CDR1 is MNHEY and CDR2 is SMNVEV in the germline V gene (reference sequence). V lost 2 bases, J lost 12 bases, and 20 bases stayed unmatched. CDR3 loop: CASSLISHGTGFEHGQFF. The CDR3 DNA reads TGTGCCAGCAGTTTAATTTCTCACGGGACAGGGTTTGAACACGGGCAGTTCTTC.

This clonotype was observed a handful of times. The gene calls are TRBV10-3 and TRBJ2-7; TRBD1 is a possible D gene (6 bases). The V gene's germline CDR1 is ENHRY and CDR2 SYGVKD. Trimming stripped 3 bases from V and 5 bases from J, with 8 bases between. The CDR3 runs 12 residues. The CDR3 is CAISEQGHEQYF. The CDR3 region has the DNA TGTGCCATCAGTGAACAGGGCCACGAGCAGTACTTC.

This clonotype occurred many times. This sequence joins TRBV7-9 and TRBJ2-1; TRBD2 agrees at 10 bases. The trim removed 3 bases at V and 2 bases at J, leaving 1 base unmatched. The length of the CDR3 is 15 residues. Germline V CDR1 and CDR2: SEHNR, FQNEAQ (reference sequence). The CDR3 region is CASSLLAGAYNEQFF. The CDR3 DNA is TGTGCCAGCAGCTTGCTAGCGGGGGCCTACAATGAGCAGTTCTTC.

This clonotype has a count of ten or more. The genes are TRBV20-1 and TRBJ1-2; TRBD1 agrees at 7 bases. Germline assignment: CDR1 DFQATT and CDR2 SNEGSKA (reference sequence). The length of the CDR3 is 14 residues. The ends lost 5 bases at V and 4 bases at J; junction bases unmatched: 10. The chain's CDR3 is CSASTGTVTYGYTF. CDR3 DNA: TGCAGTGCTTCAACCGGGACAGTTACCTATGGCTACACCTTC.

In this sample, this clonotype turned up a few times. The genes are TRBV6-1 and TRBJ1-5, with a weak D call TRBD1 (6 bases). Germline lookup yields CDR1 MNHNS and CDR2 SASEGT. V shed 3 bases and J shed 2 bases, with 11 bases lying between them. The length of the CDR3 is 15 residues. CDR3 nucleotide sequence: TGTGCCAGCAGTGACCGGGGGCTGGGCAATCAGCCCCAGCATTTT. It specifies CASSDRGLGNQPQHF.

This clonotype was seen ten or more times. The V gene is TRBV25-1, the J gene TRBJ2-5, with a possible D match to TRBD1 (5 bases). Germline V gene lookup returns CDR1 MGHDK and CDR2 SYGVNS. The CDR3 consists of 14 residues. Trimming removed 1 base at V and 4 bases at J, with 10 bases between. The CDR3 loop reads CASSESQGRETQYF. CDR3 in DNA: TGTGCCAGCAGTGAATCTCAGGGAAGAGAGACCCAGTACTTC.

There are many counts of this clonotype. The chain has TRBV6-1 and TRBJ2-7; D is possibly TRBD1 (5 bases). The CDR3 is made up of 14 amino acids. CDR1 is MNHNS and CDR2 is SASEGT in the germline V gene. V gave up 4 bases and J gave up 7 bases, with 17 bases separating them. CDR3 nucleotide sequence: TGTGCCAGCAGTGTTGACAGTGCCCTGAGTGAGCAGTACGTC. It specifies CASSVDSALSEQYV.

This clonotype was counted at least ten times. The genes are TRBV6-4 and TRBJ2-2; the D is unclear. V was clipped by 0 bases and J by 4 bases, with 3 bases between them. This CDR3 is 13 amino acids long. Germline values: CDR1 MRHNA, CDR2 SNTAGT. Here the CDR3 reads CASSDSSTGELFF. Here the CDR3 DNA reads TGTGCCAGCAGTGACTCTAGCACCGGGGAGCTGTTTTTT.

This clonotype was observed many times. The gene calls are TRBV12-3 or TRBV12-4 and TRBJ2-7; D may match TRBD1 or TRBD2 (6 bases each). Between the trimmed V and J ends, which lost 1 base and 0 bases, there was a span of 19 bases. The CDR3 has 18 amino acids. In nucleotides, the CDR3 is TGTGCCAGCAGTTTAGAAGCCCGGGGGCCCCAGAGCTCCTACGAGCAGTACTTC. This encodes CASSLEARGPQSSYEQYF.

In its sample, this clonotype was seen many times. J is TRBJ2-7 and V is TRBV7-9; no firm D call. This CDR3 has 14 residues. Germline V gives CDR1 SEHNR, CDR2 FQNEAQ (reference sequence). V was pared by 3 bases and J by 0 bases, with 9 bases between. CDR3 bases: TGTGCCAGCAGCTTTTGGGCCCTCTCCTACGAGCAGTACTTC. It codes for CASSFWALSYEQYF.

This clonotype has at least ten counts. The CDR3 sequence is CASSQGGVTGELFF. Here the CDR3 DNA reads TGTGCCAGCAGCCAAGGCGGGGTCACCGGGGAGCTGTTTTTT. This sequence joins TRBV4-2 and TRBJ2-2; D may be TRBD2 (6 bases). The CDR3 runs 14 residues. V dropped 1 base and J dropped 4 bases, with 7 bases sitting between them. Germline V gene data show CDR1 as LGHNA and CDR2 as YNFKEQ.

In this sample, this clonotype is medium-sized. The chain recombines TRBV14 with TRBJ2-1, with 12 bases that match TRBD2. CDR3 length equals 17 residues. The germline V gene has CDR1 SGHDN and CDR2 FVKESK. V lost 5 bases, J lost 5 bases, and 10 bases stayed unmatched. Here the CDR3 DNA reads TGTGCCAGCAGCACGACTAGCGGGGGTAGTGGGAACAATGAGCAGTTCTTC. Translating gives CASSTTSGGSGNNEQFF. Together with reference TRBV14 and TRBJ2-1, the CDR3 gives the full variable domain: EAGVTQFPSHSVIEKGQTVTLRCDPISGHDNLYWYRRVMGKEIKFLLHFVKESKQDESGMPNNRFLAERTGGTYSTLKVQPAELEDSGVYFCASSTTSGGSGNNEQFFGPGTRLTVL.

This clonotype was detected ten times or more. The rearrangement joins TRBV11-2 to TRBJ2-7; possible D gene TRBD1, 6 bases. V was shortened by 4 bases and J by 0 bases, with 19 bases between the two germline ends. The germline V gene encodes CDR1 SGHAT and CDR2 FQNNGV. The CDR3 consists of 17 residues. CDR3 nucleotide sequence: TGTGCCAGCAGCTGGGAATACAGGGATACCAGCTCCTACGAGCAGTACTTC. This codes for CASSWEYRDTSSYEQYF.

This clonotype was picked up a small number of times. The DNA is omitted, as the CDR3 cannot be located on it reliably, and the CDR3 follows TCRdb's listing. The V call is TRBV5-1, the J call TRBJ2-1; the table's D gene call, TRBD1, was not cross checked with the DNA. The CDR3 is 16 amino acids long, termini counted. The germline gives CDR1 SGHRS, CDR2 YFSETQ. CDR3 residues: CASSLVGGGAPNEQLF.

This clonotype was detected ten times or more. The chain recombines TRBV9 with TRBJ2-7; 9 bases agree with TRBD1. V gave up 3 bases and J gave up 0 bases; unmatched junction bases: 7. Germline CDR1 is SGDLS and CDR2 is YYNGEE. The CDR3 consists of 16 residues. The CDR3 protein is CASSGPRDRVSYEQYV. DNA for the CDR3: TGTGCCAGCAGCGGGCCCCGGGACAGGGTCTCCTACGAGCAGTACGTC.

The sample holds many counts of this clonotype. The rearrangement joins TRBV3-1 to TRBJ2-5, with TRBD1 identical over 8 bases. Trimming removed 3 bases from V and 1 base from J; junction bases left unmatched: 13. The CDR3 spans 18 residues. The germline CDR1 and CDR2 sequences are LGHDT and YNNKEL (reference sequence). This CDR3 is CASSQSRFRGHTQETQYF. As DNA, the CDR3 is TGTGCCAGCAGCCAGTCGCGATTCAGGGGGCATACCCAAGAGACCCAGTACTTC.

The chain recombines TRBV23-1 with TRBJ2-7; a weak D match, TRBD2 (6 bases). Being an ORF, TRBV23-1 has a function that is uncertain. The V and J ends lost 6 bases and 4 bases respectively, with 22 bases between them. The length of the CDR3 is 16 residues. CDR3 sequence (DNA): TGCGCCAGCAGAGCCGTGTTCGCGGGACGGAGTTACGAGCAGTACGTC. It is translated as CASRAVFAGRSYEQYV.

This clonotype was observed many times. The rearrangement joins TRBV7-9 to TRBJ2-3; the D is unclear. This CDR3 region has 13 residues. Germline V gene data show CDR1 as SEHNR and CDR2 as FQNEAQ (reference sequence). V was shortened by 1 base and J by 3 bases, with 5 bases between the two germline ends. Written as DNA, the CDR3 is TGTGCCAGCAGCTTAGTGGGAACAGATACGCAGTATTTT. This translates into CASSLVGTDTQYF.

This clonotype was seen ten or more times. The chain uses TRBV3-1 and TRBJ2-3; D gene ambiguous. The ends were cut back, 4 bases at V and 1 base at J, with 9 bases in the middle. CDR1 is LGHDT, CDR2 YNNKEL, per germline (reference sequence). This CDR3 comprises 14 residues. The CDR3 protein is CASSRDRRTDTQYF. Here the CDR3 DNA reads TGTGCCAGCAGCCGAGATCGACGCACAGATACGCAGTATTTT.

This clonotype was found many times. CDR3 in DNA: TGTGCCACCGGGGGCAGAGGAACCGGGGAGCTGTTTTTT. Its protein product is CATGGRGTGELFF. The chain has TRBV24-1 and TRBJ2-2, with D maybe TRBD1 (6 bases). Germline CDR1 is KGHDR and CDR2 is SFDVKD. Trimming stripped 9 bases from V and 5 bases from J, with 12 bases between. This CDR3 is 13 amino acids long.

This clonotype has ten or more counts. This chain joins TRBV12-3 or TRBV12-4 and TRBJ1-5; a possible D gene is TRBD1 (6 bases). CDR3 length: 13 residues. V lost 6 bases and J 4 bases, leaving 10 bases between the germline ends. CDR3 sequence: CASRDTGNQPQHF. The CDR3 DNA reads as TGTGCCAGCAGAGACACAGGGAATCAGCCCCAGCATTTT.